Each of the 29 T cell receptor beta chains below was sequenced from the same sample in a study of radiotherapy plus CTLA-4 blockade in lung cancer. Generated by immunoSEQ multiplex PCR, the TCRdb table keeps only in-frame clones and is missing some. This table holds about 80,000 clones, approximately 80% found once. The material was peripheral blood, obtained from a patient treated with radiotherapy plus ipilimumab. The receptors originated from a human donor with non-small cell lung cancer who had stable disease on radiotherapy plus ipilimumab.

V gene TRBV28 combines with J gene TRBJ2-3; D perhaps matches TRBD2 (7 bases). This CDR3 has 14 amino acids. V was pared by 7 bases and J by 0 bases, with 11 bases between. Germline CDR1 MDHEN, CDR2 SYDVKM. CDR3 nucleotides: TGTGCCAGCAAGGGGGGGGCTAGCACAGATACGCAGTATTTT. This codes for CASKGGASTDTQYF.

The V gene is TRBV5-1, the J gene TRBJ2-5; 8 bases agree with TRBD2. The J segment lost 5 bases and the V segment lost 4 bases, leaving 4 bases of the junction unmatched. This CDR3 has 13 amino acids. The V gene's germline CDR1 is SGHRS and CDR2 YFSETQ. The CDR3 region is CASSPLAGETQYF. For the CDR3, the DNA is TGCGCCAGCAGCCCTTTAGCGGGGGAGACCCAGTACTTC.

This clone was seen once. The chain joins TRBV28 to TRBJ1-1, with D uncertain. Trimming shortened V by 2 bases and J by 2 bases, and 9 bases separated the two germline ends. Germline loops: CDR1 MDHEN, CDR2 SYDVKM. The CDR3 runs to 14 residues. CDR3 in amino acids: CASSLQTRNTEAFF. The CDR3 region has the DNA TGTGCCAGCAGTTTACAGACCAGAAACACTGAAGCTTTCTTT.

The chain has TRBV4-1 and TRBJ2-3; D uncertain. Germline CDR1 is MGHRA and CDR2 is YSYEKL. Trimming cost V 0 bases and J 5 bases, with 6 bases left between them. CDR3 length: 13 residues. The CDR3 protein is CASSQDLGDTQYF. In DNA form, the CDR3 reads TGCGCCAGCAGCCAAGATCTCGGAGATACGCAGTATTTT.

The chain recombines TRBV6-1 with TRBJ2-3; D not certain. The CDR3 contains 15 residues. Trimming removed 6 bases from V and 0 bases from J, with 13 bases in between. The germline V gene has CDR1 MNHNS and CDR2 SASEGT. The CDR3: CASRGNPYSTDTQYF. The DNA of the CDR3 is TGTGCCAGCAGGGGGAACCCCTATAGCACAGATACGCAGTATTTT.

The V and J genes are TRBV5-1 and TRBJ2-3, with 8 nucleotides matching TRBD2. Trimming took 1 base from V and 0 from J; bases not matched to a gene: 10. The CDR3 contains 18 residues. Germline V gene sequence: CDR1 SGHRS, CDR2 YFSETQ. CDR3 region: CASSLITGGLFSTDTQYF. CDR3 coding DNA: TGCGCCAGCAGCTTGATAACGGGGGGGCTATTCAGCACAGATACGCAGTATTTT. Full variable domain (remainder filled in from reference TRBV5-1 and TRBJ2-3): KAGVTQTPRYLIKTRGQQVTLSCSPISGHRSVSWYQQTPGQGLQFLFEYFSETQRNKGNFPGRFSGRQFSNSRSEMNVSTLELGDSALYLCASSLITGGLFSTDTQYFGPGTRLTVL.

V and J are TRBV6-1 and TRBJ2-3; a weak D match, TRBD2 (5 bases). The CDR3 consists of 11 residues. The germline V gene encodes CDR1 MNHNS and CDR2 SASEGT. Trimming took off 7 bases at V and 9 bases at J, with 11 bases between the two ends. CDR3 in DNA: TGTGCCAGCATCGAGGGTCTCACGCAGTATTTT. This translates into CASIEGLTQYF.

The chain uses TRBV5-1 and TRBJ1-4, with TRBD1 identical over 8 bases. CDR3 length: 16 amino acids. V shed 2 bases, J shed 7 bases, and the junction held 10 bases outside the gene matches. Germline V gene lookup returns CDR1 SGHRS and CDR2 YFSETQ. Here the CDR3 reads CASSFQPGGSGEKLFF. CDR3 bases: TGCGCCAGCAGCTTTCAACCAGGGGGCAGTGGTGAAAAACTGTTTTTT.

The chain has TRBV15 and TRBJ2-1, with D possibly matching TRBD2 (6 bases). This CDR3 comprises 16 residues. V was trimmed by 3 bases and J by 8 bases, leaving 20 bases between them. CDR1 LNHNV and CDR2 YYDKDF come from the germline V gene (reference sequence). DNA for the CDR3: TGTGCCACCAGCAGGGAAAGGGACGGGGAGGACGATGAGCAGTTCTTC. This encodes CATSRERDGEDDEQFF.

The chain links TRBV6-4 to TRBJ1-2; tentatively, D is TRBD1 (6 bases). CDR3 length: 14 residues. Germline-derived CDR1 and CDR2 are MRHNA and SNTAGT. V shed 6 bases and J shed 3 bases, with 14 bases lying between them. The DNA for the CDR3 is TGTGCCAGCAGCCCAGGGGCCTACGACTATGGCTACACCTTC. Protein: CASSPGAYDYGYTF.

The V gene is TRBV29-1, the J gene TRBJ2-5; D is perhaps TRBD1 or TRBD2 (6 bases each). Deletions cut 6 bases from V and 5 bases from J, with 16 bases between. CDR1 SQVTM and CDR2 ANQGSEA come from the germline V gene. The CDR3 is made up of 13 amino acids. The DNA for the CDR3 is TGCAGCGTCCAGTCTGGGGGGCAGGAGACCCAGTACTTC. Translating it yields CSVQSGGQETQYF. The full variable domain, completed using reference TRBV29-1 and TRBJ2-5, is SAVISQKPSRDICQRGTSLTIQCQVDSQVTMMFWYRQQPGQSLTLIATANQGSEATYESGFVIDKFPISRPNLTFSTLTVSNMSPEDSSIYLCSVQSGGQETQYFGPGTRLLVL.

The chain carries TRBV27 and TRBJ2-2, with D perhaps given as TRBD1 or TRBD2 (5 bases each). The CDR3 is 16 residues long. Trimming removed 6 bases from V and 2 bases from J, with 16 bases in between. Germline values: CDR1 MNHEY, CDR2 SMNVEV (reference sequence). In DNA form, the CDR3 reads TGTGCCAGCAGGGAGACCGGGACGGTAAACACCGGGGAGCTGTTTTTT. Translation: CASRETGTVNTGELFF.

V and J are TRBV11-2 and TRBJ2-7; TRBD2 aligns across 7 bases. Germline CDR1 SGHAT, CDR2 FQNNGV. The CDR3 loop spans 14 amino acids. V shed 1 base and J 5 bases; nucleotides not matched to a gene: 5. In DNA, the CDR3 is TGTGCCAGCAGCTTAGGTCTCGCGGGGGACGAGCAGTACTTC. As protein: CASSLGLAGDEQYF.

CDR3 loop: CASGRTSAPPGELFF. The CDR3 nucleotides are TGTGCTAGTGGGCGGACTAGCGCGCCTCCCGGGGAGCTGTTTTTT. The rearrangement joins TRBV12-5 to TRBJ2-2; 9 bases are a match to TRBD2. Germline V gene sequence: CDR1 LGHNT, CDR2 FRNRAP. The V segment lost 6 bases and the J segment 6 bases; nucleotides outside the gene matches: 8. The CDR3 extends over 15 amino acids.

CDR3 nucleotides: TGCGCCAGCAGCTCGAGCGGGACAGGGAATGGCTACACCTTC. As protein: CASSSSGTGNGYTF. The chain is built from TRBV4-1 and TRBJ1-2, with 9 nucleotides matching TRBD1. CDR3 length: 14 amino acids. Unmatched junction bases numbered 7, after V lost 5 bases and J lost 6 bases. Germline V CDR1 and CDR2: MGHRA, YSYEKL.

The chain carries TRBV6-1 and TRBJ1-3; D call uncertain. Gene TRBJ2-2 matches the end of the DNA better, so the J call may be wrong. Germline V gene sequence: CDR1 MNHNS, CDR2 SASEGT. The length of the CDR3 is 10 residues. CDR3 in DNA: TGTGCCAGCGGCCCCCGGGAGCTGTTTTTT. Protein product: CASGPRELFF.

This sequence joins TRBV5-4 and TRBJ2-3; D possibly corresponds to TRBD2 (6 bases). Trimming shortened V by 0 bases and J by 5 bases, and 7 bases separated the two germline ends. The CDR3 covers 13 residues. Germline V gene sequence: CDR1 SGHNT, CDR2 YYREEE (reference sequence). CDR3 DNA: TGTGCCAGCAGCTTGGTGCGGGAAGATACGCAGTATTTT. Protein product: CASSLVREDTQYF.

This rearrangement joins TRBV15 to TRBJ1-5; TRBD1 might be the D (6 bases). Per the germline V gene, CDR1 is LNHNV and CDR2 is YYDKDF (reference sequence). The CDR3 totals 13 residues. V was trimmed by 3 bases and J by 11 bases, leaving 14 bases between them. In DNA, the CDR3 is TGTGCCACCAGCAGCCTGGGAGGACAGTCCCAGCATTTT. This sequence encodes CATSSLGGQSQHF.

The genes are TRBV6-5 and TRBJ2-7; D unresolved. CDR1 MNHEY and CDR2 SVGAGI come from the germline V gene. The CDR3 is made up of 15 amino acids. Trimming left V 0 bases short and J 1 base short, with 10 bases between. CDR3 protein: CASSYSGRLSYEQYF. DNA for the CDR3: TGTGCCAGCAGTTACTCAGGTCGACTTTCCTACGAGCAGTACTTC.

J is TRBJ1-2 and V is TRBV30; maybe TRBD1 (6 bases). The CDR3 length is 13 residues. V was trimmed by 3 bases and J by 6 bases, leaving 14 bases between them. Germline CDR1 and CDR2: GTSNPN and SVGIG (reference sequence). For the CDR3, the DNA is TGTGCCTGGAGGGAGGGGGTTTTAGATGGCTACACCTTC. Translating gives CAWREGVLDGYTF. The variable domain in full, completed from reference TRBV30 and TRBJ1-2, reads SQTIHQWPATLVQPVGSPLSLECTVEGTSNPNLYWYRQAAGRGLQLLFYSVGIGQISSEVPQNLSASRPQDRQFILSSKKLLLSDSGFYLCAWREGVLDGYTFGSGTRLTVV.

This clone was detected a few times. The chain couples TRBV10-2 to TRBJ2-7; a weak D match, TRBD2 (6 bases). V shed 7 bases and J shed 2 bases, with 15 bases lying between them. This CDR3 is 14 amino acids long. Looked up from germline, CDR1 is WSHSY and CDR2 is SAAADI. As DNA, the CDR3 is TGCGCCAGCAATTACGCGGGGCCAGCCTACGAGCAGTACTTC. Its translation is CASNYAGPAYEQYF.

This rearrangement joins TRBV28 to TRBJ1-5; no clear D gene. The V end lost 6 bases, the J end lost 0 bases, and 18 bases lay between the germline ends. This CDR3 is built from 17 residues. Per germline, CDR1 MDHEN and CDR2 SYDVKM. The CDR3 here is CASRSLVEAYSNQPQHF. The CDR3 DNA reads TGTGCCAGCAGAAGCCTAGTCGAGGCGTATAGCAATCAGCCCCAGCATTTT. The full variable domain, with the rest looked up from reference TRBV28 and TRBJ1-5, is DVKVTQSSRYLVKRTGEKVFLECVQDMDHENMFWYRQDPGLGLRLIYFSYDVKMKEKGDIPEGYSVSREKKERFSLILESASTNQTSMYLCASRSLVEAYSNQPQHFGDGTRLSIL.

This chain joins TRBV4-1 and TRBJ2-6; 9 positions agree with TRBD1. There are 13 residues in the CDR3. Trimming took 4 bases from V and 11 from J; bases not matched to a gene: 3. Germline CDR1 is MGHRA and CDR2 is YSYEKL. The CDR3 loop reads CASSRGQGDVLTF. Written as DNA, the CDR3 is TGCGCCAGCAGCCGGGGACAGGGCGACGTCCTGACTTTC.

The chain employs TRBV19 and TRBJ2-1, with D possibly TRBD1 on 5 matching bases. V lost 7 bases, J lost 2 bases, and 15 bases lay in between. Germline-derived CDR1 and CDR2 are LNHDA and SQIVND (reference sequence). The CDR3 covers 15 residues. As DNA, the CDR3 is TGTGCCAGTACCACGCAGGGTAGCACCTACAATGAGCAGTTCTTC. Amino acids: CASTTQGSTYNEQFF. Using reference TRBV19 and TRBJ2-1 for the parts outside the CDR3, the full variable domain is DGGITQSPKYLFRKEGQNVTLSCEQNLNHDAMYWYRQDPGQGLRLIYYSQIVNDFQKGDIAEGYSVSREKKESFPLTVTSAQKNPTAFYLCASTTQGSTYNEQFFGPGTRLTVL.

This chain connects TRBV7-8 to TRBJ1-1, with a tentative D call TRBD1 (6 bases). The CDR3 runs to 13 residues. V was clipped by 7 bases and J by 6 bases, with 15 bases between them. Germline CDR1 SGHVS, CDR2 FQNEAQ. CDR3 in DNA: TGTGCCAGCACCCCTAGGGGGTTATCTGAAGCTTTCTTT. It translates to CASTPRGLSEAFF.

V is TRBV7-8 and J is TRBJ1-5, with a possible D match to TRBD1 (5 bases). Deletions cut 3 bases from V and 4 bases from J, with 10 bases between. Germline CDR1 reads SGHVS; CDR2 reads FQNEAQ. This CDR3 comprises 14 residues. CDR3 nucleotide sequence: TGTGCCAGCAGCTTGGCCGGGGGTAATCAGCCCCAGCATTTT. Protein sequence: CASSLAGGNQPQHF. Filled out from reference TRBV7-8 and TRBJ1-5, the complete variable domain reads GAGVSQSPRYKVAKRGQDVALRCDPISGHVSLFWYQQALGQGPEFLTYFQNEAQLDKSGLPSDRFFAERPEGSVSTLKIQRTQQEDSAVYLCASSLAGGNQPQHFGDGTRLSIL.

The rearrangement links TRBV30 to TRBJ1-5; 7 bases line up with TRBD1. From germline, CDR1 is GTSNPN and CDR2 SVGIG (reference sequence). V dropped 4 bases and J dropped 5; count of bases not matched to a gene: 5. The CDR3 consists of 13 residues. CDR3 sequence reads: CAWKTGFDQPQHF. In DNA, the CDR3 is TGTGCCTGGAAGACAGGGTTCGATCAGCCCCAGCATTTT.

The chain has TRBV28 and TRBJ2-7, with 9 bases aligning to TRBD2. The CDR3 totals 15 residues. The germline V gene encodes CDR1 MDHEN and CDR2 SYDVKM. The V segment lost 6 bases and the J segment 2 bases; nucleotides outside the gene matches: 8. The CDR3 is CASRTIAGVTYEQYF. The DNA of the CDR3 is TGTGCCAGCAGGACGATAGCGGGAGTCACCTACGAGCAGTACTTC. The full variable domain, with the rest looked up from reference TRBV28 and TRBJ2-7, is DVKVTQSSRYLVKRTGEKVFLECVQDMDHENMFWYRQDPGLGLRLIYFSYDVKMKEKGDIPEGYSVSREKKERFSLILESASTNQTSMYLCASRTIAGVTYEQYFGPGTRLTVT.

This chain links TRBV27 with TRBJ2-3; 7 nucleotides agree with TRBD2. The CDR3 is 15 amino acids. Germline assignment: CDR1 MNHEY and CDR2 SMNVEV (reference sequence). With 6 bases clipped from V and 6 bases from J, the junction kept 12 bases outside the gene matches. The CDR3 sequence: CASSPATGGVDTQYF. In DNA, the CDR3 is TGTGCCAGCAGCCCAGCAACGGGAGGCGTCGATACGCAGTATTTT.